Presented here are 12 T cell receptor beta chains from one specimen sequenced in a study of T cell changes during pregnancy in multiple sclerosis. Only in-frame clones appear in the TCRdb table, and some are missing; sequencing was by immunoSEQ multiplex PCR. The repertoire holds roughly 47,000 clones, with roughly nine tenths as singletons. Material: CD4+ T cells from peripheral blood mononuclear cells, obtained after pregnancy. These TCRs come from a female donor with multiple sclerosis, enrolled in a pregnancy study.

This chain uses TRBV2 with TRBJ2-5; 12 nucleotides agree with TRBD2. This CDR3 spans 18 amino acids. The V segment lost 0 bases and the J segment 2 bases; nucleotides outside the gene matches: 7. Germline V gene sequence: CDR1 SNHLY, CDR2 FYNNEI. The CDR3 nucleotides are TGTGCCAGCAGTGAAGCGGTTTCTAGCGGGAGGGGGCAAGAGACCCAGTACTTC. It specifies CASSEAVSSGRGQETQYF. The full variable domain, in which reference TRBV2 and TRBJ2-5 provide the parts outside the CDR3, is EPEVTQTPSHQVTQMGQEVILRCVPISNHLYFYWYRQILGQKVEFLVSFYNNEISEKSEIFDDQFSVERPDGSNFTLKIRSTKLEDSAMYFCASSEAVSSGRGQETQYFGPGTRLLVL.

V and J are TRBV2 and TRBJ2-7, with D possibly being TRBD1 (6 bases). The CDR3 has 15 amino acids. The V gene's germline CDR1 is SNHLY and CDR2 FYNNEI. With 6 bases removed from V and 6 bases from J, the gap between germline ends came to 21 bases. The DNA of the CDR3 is TGTGCCAGCAGCCGCACCAACGGGCTAGGGGGCGAGCAGTACTTC. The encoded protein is CASSRTNGLGGEQYF. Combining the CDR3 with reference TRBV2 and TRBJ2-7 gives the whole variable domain EPEVTQTPSHQVTQMGQEVILRCVPISNHLYFYWYRQILGQKVEFLVSFYNNEISEKSEIFDDQFSVERPDGSNFTLKIRSTKLEDSAMYFCASSRTNGLGGEQYFGPGTRLTVT.

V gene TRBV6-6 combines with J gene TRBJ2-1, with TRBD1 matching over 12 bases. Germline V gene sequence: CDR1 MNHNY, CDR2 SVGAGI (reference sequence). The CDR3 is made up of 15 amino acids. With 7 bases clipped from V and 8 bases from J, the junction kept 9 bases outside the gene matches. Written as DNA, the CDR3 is TGTGCCAGCACCCCTGGGACAGGGGGCAGCTATGAGCAGTTCTTC. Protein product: CASTPGTGGSYEQFF.

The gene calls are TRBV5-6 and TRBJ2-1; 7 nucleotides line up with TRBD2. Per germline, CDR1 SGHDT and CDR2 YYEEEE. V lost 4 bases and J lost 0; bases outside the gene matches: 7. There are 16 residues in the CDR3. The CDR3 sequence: CASSPQGGSSYNEQFF. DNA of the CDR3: TGTGCCAGCAGCCCCCAAGGCGGGAGCTCCTACAATGAGCAGTTCTTC. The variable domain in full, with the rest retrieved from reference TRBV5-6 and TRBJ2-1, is DAGVTQSPTHLIKTRGQQVTLRCSPKSGHDTVSWYQQALGQGPQFIFQYYEEEERQRGNFPDRFSGHQFPNYSSELNVNALLLGDSALYLCASSPQGGSSYNEQFFGPGTRLTVL.

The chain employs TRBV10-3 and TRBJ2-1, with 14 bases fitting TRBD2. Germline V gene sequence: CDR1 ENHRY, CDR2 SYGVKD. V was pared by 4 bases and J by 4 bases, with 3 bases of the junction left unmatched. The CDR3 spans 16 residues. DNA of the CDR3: TGTGCCATCAGTGGGGGGACTAGCGGGGGTTACAATGAGCAGTTCTTC. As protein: CAISGGTSGGYNEQFF.

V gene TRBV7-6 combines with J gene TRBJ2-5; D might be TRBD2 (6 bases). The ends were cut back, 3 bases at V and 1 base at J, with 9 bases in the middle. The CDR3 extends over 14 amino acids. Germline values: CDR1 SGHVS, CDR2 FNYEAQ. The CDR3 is CASSLWEVQETQYF. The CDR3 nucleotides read TGTGCCAGCAGCTTGTGGGAGGTCCAAGAGACCCAGTACTTC.

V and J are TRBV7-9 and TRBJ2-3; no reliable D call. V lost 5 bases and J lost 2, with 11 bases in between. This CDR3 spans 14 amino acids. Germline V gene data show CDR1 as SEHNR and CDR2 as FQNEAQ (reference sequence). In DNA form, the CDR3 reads TGTGCCAGCAGCATCCTGCAGAACACAGATACGCAGTATTTT. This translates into CASSILQNTDTQYF. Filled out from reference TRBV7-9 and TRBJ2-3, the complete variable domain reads DTGVSQNPRHKITKRGQNVTFRCDPISEHNRLYWYRQTLGQGPEFLTYFQNEAQLEKSRLLSDRFSAERPKGSFSTLEIQRTEQGDSAMYLCASSILQNTDTQYFGPGTRLTVL.

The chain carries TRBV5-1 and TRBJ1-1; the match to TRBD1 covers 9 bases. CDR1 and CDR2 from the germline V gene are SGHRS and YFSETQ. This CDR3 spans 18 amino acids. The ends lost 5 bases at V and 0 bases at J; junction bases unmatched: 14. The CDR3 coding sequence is TGCGCCAGCAGGCCCGGGACAGGGAACTTTAACATGAACACTGAAGCTTTCTTT. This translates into CASRPGTGNFNMNTEAFF.

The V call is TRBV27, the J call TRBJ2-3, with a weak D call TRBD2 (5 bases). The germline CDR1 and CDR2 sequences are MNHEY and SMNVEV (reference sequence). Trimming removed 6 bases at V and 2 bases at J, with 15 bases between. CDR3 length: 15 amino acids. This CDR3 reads CASSPLRAITDTQYF. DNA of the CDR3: TGTGCCAGCAGCCCCTTGCGGGCTATCACAGATACGCAGTATTTT.

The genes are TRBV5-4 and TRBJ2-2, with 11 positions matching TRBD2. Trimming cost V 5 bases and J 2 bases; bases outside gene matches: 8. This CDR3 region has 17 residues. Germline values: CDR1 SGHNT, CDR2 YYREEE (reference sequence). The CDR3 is CASRRGLAGGNTGELFF. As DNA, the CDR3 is TGTGCCAGCAGGAGGGGGCTAGCGGGAGGAAACACCGGGGAGCTGTTTTTT.

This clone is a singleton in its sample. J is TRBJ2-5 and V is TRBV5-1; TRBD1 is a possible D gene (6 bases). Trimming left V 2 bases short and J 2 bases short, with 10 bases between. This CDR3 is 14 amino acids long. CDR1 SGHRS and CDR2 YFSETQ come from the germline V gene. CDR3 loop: CASSFPQGQETQYF. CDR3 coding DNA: TGCGCCAGCAGCTTTCCTCAGGGGCAAGAGACCCAGTACTTC.

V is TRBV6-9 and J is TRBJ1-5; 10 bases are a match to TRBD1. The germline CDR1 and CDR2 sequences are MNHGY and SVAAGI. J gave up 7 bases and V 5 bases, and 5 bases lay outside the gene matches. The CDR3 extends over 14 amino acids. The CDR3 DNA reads TGTGCCAGCAGTCGGGACAGGGGAAGGCAGCCCCAGCATTTT. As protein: CASSRDRGRQPQHF.